This T cell receptor (beta chain) was observed in a study of blood T cell repertoires in COVID-19. Study-wide background: In each case, the material was cDNA or gDNA derived from T cells, B-cell-depleted T cells, or PBMCs.

Profiled with immunoSEQ multiplex PCR; TCRdb holds only in-frame clones, not every one. Among around 200,000 clones listed, roughly 90% were seen once. Participants were aged 18 to 89 years from 20 to 30 US areas. Exposed enrollees encountered a COVID-19 case at some point within 2 weeks before study entry. The sequence derives from a woman aged 25-40 years who had been exposed to COVID-19. Sequencing used PBMCs or T cells enriched from blood (not recorded which).

CDR3 residues: CASSSLAGGHTDTQYF. The CDR3 nucleotides read TGTGCCAGCAGCTCGCTAGCGGGGGGGCACACAGATACGCAGTATTTT. The chain uses TRBV5-4 and TRBJ2-3, with TRBD2 matching over 12 bases. J gave up 2 bases and V 3 bases, and 4 bases lay outside the gene matches. This CDR3 comprises 16 residues. Per germline, CDR1 SGHNT and CDR2 YYREEE (reference sequence).